The sequence of this T cell receptor (beta chain) was determined in a study of shared clonotypes between healthy human individuals. CDR1 KGHSH and CDR2 LQKENI come from the germline V gene. Losses at the gene ends were 3 bases for V and 2 bases for J; bases not matched to a gene: 3. The CDR3 extends over 15 amino acids. Overall study findings and caveats: Researchers sampled only blood; tissue repertoires likely differ.

Profiling relied on immunoSEQ multiplex PCR, and the TCRdb table lists in-frame clones only, not all of them. In the table there are about 2.3 million clones, approximately 93% of which are singletons. As to this clone: Antigen unknown. The sample holds other DNA sequences that translate to the same CDR3.

From CD4+ cells came CD45RA+ naive and CD45RA-negative memory subsets. This chain connects TRBV18 to TRBJ1-5, with 8 bases aligning to TRBD1. The TCR originated in a man between 18 and 35 years old in good health. Some clones in this sample may be carry-over from other donors' samples. Sequenced input: naive CD4+ T cells from PBMCs. Subset given: CD45RA+ positively selected. The DNA of the CDR3 is TGTGCCAGCTCACCGCAGGGGGCGGGCAATCAGCCCCAGCATTTT. Amino acids: CASSPQGAGNQPQHF.